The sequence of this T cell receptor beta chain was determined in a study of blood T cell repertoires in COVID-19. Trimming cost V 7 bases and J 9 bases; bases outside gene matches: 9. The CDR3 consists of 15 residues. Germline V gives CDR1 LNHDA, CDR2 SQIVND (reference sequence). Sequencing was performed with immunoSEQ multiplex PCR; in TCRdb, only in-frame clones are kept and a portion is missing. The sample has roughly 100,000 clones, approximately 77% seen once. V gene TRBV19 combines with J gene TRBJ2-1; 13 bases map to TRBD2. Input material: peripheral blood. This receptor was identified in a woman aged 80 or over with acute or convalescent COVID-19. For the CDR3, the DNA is TGTGCCAGTAACCTAAAACGGACTAGCGGGAGTGAGCAGTTCTTC. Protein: CASNLKRTSGSEQFF.